This T cell receptor (beta chain) was captured in a study of cytomegalovirus exposure and HLA in healthy donors. Across the study: Assignment to the Caucasian-associated ancestry cluster applied to approximately 80% of the 350 to 500 genotyped donors.

With 60 Vbeta and 13 Jbeta primers, the PCR was carried out. The protocol was immunoSEQ multiplex PCR, while the TCRdb copy is restricted to in-frame clones and leaves out a portion. The sample lists about 250,000 clones; around 80% were seen once. The J segment lost 1 base and the V segment lost 5 bases, leaving 6 bases of the junction unmatched. CDR3 length: 16 amino acids. The germline V gene has CDR1 SGHDT and CDR2 YYEEEE. Regarding the study as a whole: In vitro assays verified that a few CMV-associated chains recognized CMV antigens specifically. The study listed approximately 160 cytomegalovirus-associated TCR beta chains. TCR beta sequences reportedly predicted most subjects' HLA-A and HLA-B alleles accurately.

With respect to this clone: The antigen remains undetermined.

The TCR was taken from a boy between 10 and 17 years old in good health and CMV-seronegative. The chain recombines TRBV5-6 with TRBJ1-1; 12 nucleotides line up with TRBD1. The source material was PBMCs. CDR3 sequence reads: CASRTGTGGWNTEAFF. The CDR3 nucleotides read TGTGCCAGCAGGACCGGGACAGGGGGCTGGAACACTGAAGCTTTCTTT.